The 14 T cell receptor beta chains below come from one sample, sequenced in a study of blood T cell repertoires in COVID-19. Sequenced by immunoSEQ multiplex PCR; TCRdb stores in-frame clones only, minus some. This table has about 200,000 clones, around 80% appearing once. Sequencing was performed on peripheral blood. The source of these receptors is a woman in her sixties or seventies with acute or convalescent COVID-19.

The genes are TRBV5-6 and TRBJ2-5; D is unresolved. Trimming removed 4 bases at V and 1 base at J, with 8 bases between. Germline V gene lookup returns CDR1 SGHDT and CDR2 YYEEEE. The CDR3 totals 13 residues. CDR3 nucleotides: TGTGCCAGCAGCACTTCGGGCCAAGAGACCCAGTACTTC. Translating it yields CASSTSGQETQYF.

The gene calls are TRBV10-3 and TRBJ2-5, with TRBD1 matching over 9 bases. Germline V CDR1 and CDR2: ENHRY, SYGVKD. V lost 5 bases, J lost 2 bases, and 3 bases stayed unmatched. The CDR3 has 14 amino acids. The CDR3 here is CAISQGQGQETQYF. CDR3 nucleotide sequence: TGTGCCATCAGTCAAGGACAGGGGCAAGAGACCCAGTACTTC.

The chain links TRBV3-1 (or the pseudogene TRBV3-2) to TRBJ2-3; D is possibly TRBD2 (5 bases). This CDR3 spans 18 amino acids. The germline CDR1 and CDR2 sequences are LGHDT and YNNKEL (reference sequence). The germline V and J ends were trimmed by 4 bases and 3 bases, with 23 bases remaining between them. The CDR3 nucleotides are TGTGCCAGCAGCCCCCAGCCGGGATCCCCCCCCGGGACAGATACGCAGTATTTT. This encodes CASSPQPGSPPGTDTQYF.

This chain links TRBV19 with TRBJ2-1; 10 nucleotides align to TRBD2. The V gene's germline CDR1 is LNHDA and CDR2 SQIVND (reference sequence). Germline trimming cut 3 bases from V and 7 bases from J; bases unmatched to any gene: 6. The CDR3 loop spans 15 amino acids. CDR3 nucleotide sequence: TGTGCCAGTAGTATTAGAGCGGGGGGGTCAAATGAGCAGTTCTTC. This sequence encodes CASSIRAGGSNEQFF.

This clone was seen a single time. The rearrangement links TRBV7-2 to TRBJ1-5; D not resolved. CDR1 is SGHTA, CDR2 FQGNSA, per germline. This CDR3 has 15 amino acids. Trimming removed 3 bases at V and 5 bases at J, with 14 bases between. CDR3 DNA sequence: TGTGCCAGCAGCTTGTCTGCCGGGAATCATCAGCCCCAGCATTTT. Protein: CASSLSAGNHQPQHF.

For this clone: At the DNA level, this CDR3 is encoded by other sequences in the same sample as well. The chain combines TRBV3-1 (or the pseudogene TRBV3-2) with TRBJ1-2; D not resolved. V lost 0 bases, J lost 4 bases, and 6 bases lay in between. This CDR3 is 13 amino acids long. CDR1 is LGHDT, CDR2 YNNKEL, per germline (reference sequence). This CDR3 is CASSQDGSYGYTF. CDR3 nucleotides: TGTGCCAGCAGCCAAGATGGGAGCTATGGCTACACCTTC.

This clone was seen a few times. One junction end disagrees with the germline gene, perhaps due to a read error. The rearrangement joins TRBV6-2 or TRBV6-3 to TRBJ2-7; the D gene is possibly TRBD1 (5 bases). In germline, CDR1 is MNHEY, CDR2 SVGEGT. CDR3 length: 12 residues. The CDR3 loop is CASSDSYRIQYF. Here the CDR3 DNA reads TGTGCCAGCAGTGACTCATACAGGATCCAGTACTTC.

This clone showed up just a few times. V is TRBV10-3 and J is TRBJ2-3; D unresolved. Germline CDR1 is ENHRY and CDR2 is SYGVKD. Trimming removed 0 bases at V and 5 bases at J, with 3 bases between. The CDR3 has 12 residues. This CDR3 is CAISESRDTQYF. The CDR3 DNA sequence: TGTGCCATCAGTGAGTCTAGAGATACGCAGTATTTT.

The J gene is TRBJ2-5, the V gene TRBV24-1, with D maybe TRBD1 (6 bases). Germline V CDR1 and CDR2: KGHDR, SFDVKD. Trimming removed 5 bases from V and 9 bases from J, with 21 bases in between. There are 15 residues in the CDR3. The CDR3 region has the DNA TGTGCCACCAGTGGGGCAGGGGCCCAGCTGGGGGCCCAGTACTTC. Protein sequence: CATSGAGAQLGAQYF.

The chain couples TRBV5-5 to TRBJ2-7; D remains unclear. The germline gives CDR1 SGHKS, CDR2 YYEKEE (reference sequence). CDR3 length: 14 amino acids. Trimming shortened V by 0 bases and J by 7 bases, and 14 bases separated the two germline ends. CDR3 nucleotide sequence: TGTGCCAGCAGCTTGGCCAGTACGGGTAGGGAGCAGTACGTC. Amino acid sequence: CASSLASTGREQYV.

This chain joins TRBV11-3 and TRBJ2-2; tentative D call: TRBD1 (6 bases). Germline lookup yields CDR1 SGHNT and CDR2 YENEEA. V dropped 1 base and J dropped 0 bases, with 9 bases sitting between them. The CDR3 is 16 residues long. The CDR3 here is CASSLVKGANTGELFF. Written as DNA, the CDR3 is TGTGCCAGCAGCTTAGTAAAGGGGGCGAACACCGGGGAGCTGTTTTTT.

This chain links TRBV11-2 with TRBJ2-7, with 12 bases matching TRBD2. The V gene end was trimmed by 5 bases and the J gene end by 5 bases; junction bases not matched to a gene: 7. The CDR3 is 15 amino acids. Germline values: CDR1 SGHAT, CDR2 FQNNGV. The CDR3 sequence is CASSVLAGGGDEQYV. For the CDR3, the DNA is TGTGCCAGCAGCGTACTAGCGGGGGGTGGAGACGAGCAGTACGTC.

A few counts support this clone. The chain's CDR3 is CASSFNRGQETQYF. The CDR3 DNA is TGTGCCAGCAGCTTCAACCGAGGTCAAGAGACCCAGTACTTC. The chain carries TRBV11-2 and TRBJ2-5; D is undetermined. V lost 3 bases, J lost 2 bases, and 10 bases lay in between. The germline V gene has CDR1 SGHAT and CDR2 FQNNGV. The CDR3 has 14 amino acids.

The chain links TRBV19 to TRBJ2-7; 7 positions match TRBD1. The V segment lost 5 bases and the J segment 1 base; nucleotides outside the gene matches: 8. This CDR3 is built from 15 residues. Germline V gives CDR1 LNHDA, CDR2 SQIVND (reference sequence). The CDR3 region has the DNA TGTGCCAGTAGTCGATTGGGACAGATTTCCTACGAGCAGTACTTC. Its protein product is CASSRLGQISYEQYF.